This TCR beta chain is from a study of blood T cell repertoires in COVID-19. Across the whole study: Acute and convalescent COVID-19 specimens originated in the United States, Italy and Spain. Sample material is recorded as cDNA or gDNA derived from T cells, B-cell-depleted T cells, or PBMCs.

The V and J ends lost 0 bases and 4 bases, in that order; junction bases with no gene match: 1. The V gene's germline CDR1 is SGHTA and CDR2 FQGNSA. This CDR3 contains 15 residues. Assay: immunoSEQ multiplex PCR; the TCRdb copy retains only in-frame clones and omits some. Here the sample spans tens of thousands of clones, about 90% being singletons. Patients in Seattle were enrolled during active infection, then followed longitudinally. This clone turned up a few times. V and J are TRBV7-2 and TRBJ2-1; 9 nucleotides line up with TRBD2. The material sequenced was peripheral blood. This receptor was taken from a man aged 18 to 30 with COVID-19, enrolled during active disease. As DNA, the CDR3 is TGTGCCAGCAGCTTAGCTAGCGGGGGTTACAATGAGCAGTTCTTC. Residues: CASSLASGGYNEQFF.